This entry describes one TCR beta chain. Its antigen is unidentified. Donors were ostensibly healthy at sampling, although undocumented immune exposures were probable. Per the germline V gene, CDR1 is MDHEN and CDR2 is SYDVKM. The J segment lost 6 bases and the V segment lost 7 bases, leaving 6 bases of the junction unmatched. The CDR3 sequence is 13 residues long. The data are from a study of cytomegalovirus exposure and HLA in healthy donors. Broader study findings: Relative to equally common others, HLA-associated TCR beta chains showed greater clonal expansion in a later analysis. While the bulk of TCR sequences proved rare, some public TCRs turned up in many donors. A previous analysis found most TCR beta V segments productive roughly 87% or roughly 30% of the time.

Vbeta (60) and Jbeta (13) primers were used in the PCR. TCRdb keeps only in-frame clones here, not all; method: immunoSEQ multiplex PCR. Here the sample spans approximately 100,000 clones, around 75% being singletons. The sequence derives from a male donor in good health and CMV-seropositive. The chain combines TRBV28 with TRBJ2-5, with TRBD2 matching over 9 bases. Sequencing was done on a sample of PBMCs. The CDR3 spells CASNSSGGKTQYF. The CDR3 bases are TGTGCCAGCAACAGTAGCGGGGGCAAGACCCAGTACTTC.